A selection of T cell receptor beta chains follows, all from one sample in a study of breast tumors, draining lymph nodes, adjacent tissues. Each CDR3 protein is one row after TCRdb ran MiXCR on the multiplex PCR reads. The data show approximately 89,000 distinct CDR3 sequences, over 25% seen once. What was sequenced was axillary lymph node tissue. The source of these receptors is a female donor with breast cancer. Some clones in this sample may be carry-over from other donors' samples. CDR3s include the opening cysteine and the closing phenylalanine or tryptophan. The D gene is left open where the match is weak. Rows may omit the clone size; those that give it use once, few, many or a size class.

d_call	v_call	j_call	clone_size	cdr3_aa	cdr3_nt
-	TRBV3-1	TRBJ2-2	many	CASSHPTSYQTGELFF	TGTGCCAGCAGCCACCCGACATCATATCAAACCGGGGAGCTGTTTTTT
TRBD2	TRBV27	TRBJ2-7	many	CASRRAGSSYEQYF	TGTGCCAGTAGAAGAGCGGGAAGCTCCTACGAGCAGTACTTC
-	TRBV27	TRBJ2-3	many	CASSWQGFTDTQYF	TGTGCCAGCAGTTGGCAGGGGTTCACAGATACGCAGTATTTT
TRBD1	TRBV28	TRBJ1-2	many	CASSPWTGGRDGYGYTF	TGTGCCAGCAGCCCCTGGACAGGGGGGCGAGACGGCTATGGCTACACCTTC
TRBD1	TRBV4-3	TRBJ2-2	-	CASHGGQGTGELFF	TGCGCCAGCCACGGGGGACAGGGGACCGGGGAGCTGTTTTTT
-	TRBV29-1	TRBJ2-3	many	CSVEISDYHPTDTQYF	TGCAGCGTTGAAATCTCGGACTATCATCCCACAGATACGCAGTATTTT
-	TRBV3-1	TRBJ2-5	many	CASSSGARGSETQYF	TGTGCCAGCAGTTCAGGCGCGCGGGGCTCAGAGACCCAGTACTTC
TRBD2	TRBV20-1	TRBJ2-2	-	CSARYGRATGELFF	TGCAGTGCTAGATACGGGAGGGCCACCGGGGAGCTGTTTTTT
TRBD2	TRBV5-8	TRBJ2-6	many	CASSSRGGSGIKSGANVLTF	TGTGCCAGCAGCTCCCGGGGGGGGAGTGGAATTAAATCTGGGGCCAACGTCCTGACTTTC
-	TRBV4-2	TRBJ1-4	many	CASSQNGVTNEKLFF	TGTGCCAGCAGCCAAAACGGGGTCACTAATGAAAAACTGTTTTTT
-	TRBV7-9	TRBJ2-4	many	CASSAGQLGTKNIQYF	TGTGCCAGCAGCGCGGGACAGCTGGGGACCAAAAACATTCAGTACTTC
TRBD1	TRBV11-2	TRBJ1-2	many	CASSWGGTGSGYTF	TGTGCCAGCAGCTGGGGAGGGACAGGGAGTGGCTACACCTTC
-	TRBV14	TRBJ1-2	once	CASSQARAGGYTF	TGTGCCAGCAGCCAGGCCAGGGCAGGAGGCTACACCTTC
-	TRBV7-2	TRBJ2-7	many	CASSMSSRYEQYF	TGTGCCAGCAGCATGTCCAGTCGATACGAGCAGTACTTC
-	TRBV2	TRBJ1-2	many	CASRENRQSGYGYTF	TGTGCCAGCAGGGAGAACAGGCAAAGCGGCTATGGCTACACCTTC
TRBD2	TRBV6-2/TRBV6-3	TRBJ2-3	-	CAGSYTSGTDTQYF	TGTGCCGGCAGTTACACTAGCGGCACAGATACGCAGTATTTT
-	TRBV7-2	TRBJ2-7	many	CASSSYSGTGPEQYF	TGTGCCAGCAGCAGTTATAGCGGGACAGGTCCCGAGCAGTACTTC
-	TRBV6-1	TRBJ2-7	many	CASSADSYEQYF	TGTGCCAGCAGTGCCGACAGCTACGAGCAGTACTTC
TRBD2	TRBV7-9	TRBJ2-3	many	CASSPTSGSRDTQYF	TGTGCCAGCAGTCCGACTAGCGGGAGTAGGGATACGCAGTATTTT
TRBD1	TRBV6-1	TRBJ2-7	many	CASSRPRTGLGSEQYF	TGTGCCAGCAGTAGGCCGAGGACAGGCCTGGGGAGCGAGCAGTACTTC
-	TRBV2	TRBJ1-5	many	CATTGQIHQPQHF	TGTGCCACAACAGGACAGATACATCAGCCCCAGCATTTT
TRBD2	TRBV4-3	TRBJ2-1	many	CASSHEIAGDSYNEQFF	TGCGCCAGCAGCCACGAAATAGCGGGGGACTCCTACAATGAGCAGTTCTTC
-	TRBV5-1	TRBJ2-2	many	CASSRTSANTGELFF	TGCGCCAGCAGCCGAACGTCCGCGAACACCGGGGAGCTGTTTTTT
TRBD1	TRBV7-6	TRBJ1-5	-	CASSPGGGTHNQPQHF	TGTGCCAGCAGCCCAGGGGGCGGGACCCATAATCAGCCCCAGCATTTT
-	TRBV12-3/TRBV12-4	TRBJ1-3	-	CASSLVLARRNTIYF	TGTGCCAGCAGTTTGGTACTTGCCCGGCGGAACACCATATATTTT
-	TRBV7-6	TRBJ2-1	many	CASSEPLYNEQFF	TGTGCCAGCAGCGAGCCCCTTTACAATGAGCAGTTCTTC
-	TRBV24-1	TRBJ2-3	-	CATGDLGADRASTDTQYF	TGTGCCACCGGTGATTTGGGCGCAGACCGTGCTAGCACGGATACGCAGTATTTT
-	TRBV7-9	TRBJ1-6	-	CAGSLVAGGGSPLHF	TGTGCCGGCAGCTTAGTGGCCGGGGGTGGTTCACCCCTCCACTTT
-	TRBV29-1	TRBJ1-1	-	CSVTWGRPGGTEAFF	TGCAGCGTGACTTGGGGTCGACCCGGCGGCACTGAAGCTTTCTTT
-	TRBV5-5	TRBJ2-7	many	CASSREGYEQYF	TGTGCCAGCAGCCGGGAAGGGTACGAGCAGTACTTC
TRBD1	TRBV6-1	TRBJ1-5	many	CASKDRGNQPQHF	TGTGCCAGCAAGGACAGGGGCAATCAGCCCCAGCATTTT
-	TRBV7-3	TRBJ1-1	few	CASSLGVGWTEAFF	TGTGCCAGCAGCTTAGGAGTTGGCTGGACTGAAGCTTTCTTT
TRBD2	TRBV7-9	TRBJ2-7	-	CASSIGTSGSSRYEQYF	TGTGCCAGCAGTATCGGGACTAGCGGGAGTTCGCGGTACGAGCAGTACTTC
TRBD2	TRBV12-3/TRBV12-4	TRBJ2-1	once	CASSFLASGSVNERFF	TGTGCCAGCAGTTTCTTGGCTAGCGGGAGTGTAAATGAGCGGTTCTTC
TRBD2	TRBV24-1	TRBJ2-3	many	CATSGGLAGGDTDTQYF	TGTGCCACCAGTGGTGGACTAGCGGGAGGGGACACAGATACGCAGTATTTT
TRBD1	TRBV7-8	TRBJ2-5	many	CASSSDRVETQYF	TGTGCCAGCAGCTCCGACAGGGTGGAGACCCAGTACTTC
-	TRBV11-3	TRBJ2-1	many	CASSSAGSSYNEQFF	TGTGCCAGCAGCTCCGCTGGGAGCTCCTACAATGAGCAGTTCTTC
-	TRBV12-5	TRBJ2-1	many	CASATEGGDKSYNEQFF	TGTGCTAGTGCCACCGAAGGGGGGGACAAAAGCTACAATGAGCAGTTCTTC
TRBD1	TRBV5-4	TRBJ1-2	many	CASEDRGHGYTF	TGTGCCAGCGAGGACAGGGGCCATGGCTACACCTTC
-	TRBV11-3	TRBJ2-7	many	CASSFQGRVRDEQYF	TGTGCCAGCAGCTTCCAGGGTAGAGTCCGAGACGAGCAGTACTTC
TRBD2	TRBV11-2	TRBJ2-3	many	CASSPGLAAYTDTQYF	TGTGCCAGCAGCCCAGGACTAGCGGCCTACACAGATACGCAGTATTTT
-	TRBV20-1	TRBJ2-3	-	CSASSLASTQYF	TGCAGTGCCAGCAGTTTAGCGAGTACGCAGTATTTT
-	TRBV19	TRBJ2-5	many	CASSTGDTLYQETQYF	TGTGCCAGTAGCACGGGAGACACCCTGTACCAAGAGACCCAGTACTTC
TRBD2	TRBV28	TRBJ2-4	few	CASSSPFSGIPRNIQYF	TGTGCCAGCAGTTCCCCGTTTAGCGGGATCCCCCGGAACATTCAGTACTTC
TRBD1	TRBV5-8	TRBJ1-4	few	CASSWDRGEKLSF	TGTGCCAGCAGCTGGGACAGGGGGGAGAAACTGTCTTTT
-	TRBV5-6	TRBJ2-4	many	CASSLAKAAAKNIQYF	TGTGCCAGCAGCTTGGCCAAAGCGGCCGCCAAAAACATTCAGTACTTC
-	TRBV19	TRBJ1-1	-	CASNIRAGTEAFF	TGTGCCAGTAATATAAGGGCGGGCACTGAAGCTTTCTTT
TRBD1	TRBV12-3/TRBV12-4	TRBJ2-7	many	CASSSSTGSYLSSYEQYF	TGTGCCAGCAGCTCTTCGACAGGGTCATATTTGAGCTCCTACGAGCAGTACTTC
-	TRBV27	TRBJ2-3	many	CASSYQGADTQYF	TGTGCCAGCAGTTACCAAGGGGCAGATACGCAGTATTTT
TRBD2	TRBV7-6	TRBJ2-7	many	CASSLGLASYEQYF	TGTGCCAGCAGCCTGGGACTAGCGAGCTACGAGCAGTACTTC
-	TRBV5-8	TRBJ1-1	-	CASSPRVHEAFF	TGTGCCAGCAGCCCGAGGGTCCATGAAGCTTTCTTT
TRBD2	TRBV7-9	TRBJ2-1	-	CASSSTSGSYNEQFF	TGTGCCAGCAGCTCGACTAGCGGGAGCTACAATGAGCAGTTCTTC
-	TRBV12-3/TRBV12-4	TRBJ2-5	many	CASANLRETQYF	TGTGCCAGCGCAAACCTGAGGGAGACCCAGTACTTC
TRBD1	TRBV4-3	TRBJ2-4	few	CASSLHRGWDKNIQYF	TGCGCCAGCAGCCTCCACAGGGGGTGGGACAAAAACATTCAGTACTTC
-	TRBV28	TRBJ1-2	many	CASRQDSGYTF	TGTGCCAGCAGGCAGGACAGCGGCTACACCTTC
-	TRBV2	TRBJ2-2	many	CASSEARGGVLFF	TGTGCCAGCAGTGAAGCGCGTGGGGGAGTGCTGTTTTTT
TRBD1	TRBV30	TRBJ2-5	many	CAWSRTGGRETQYF	TGTGCCTGGAGCCGGACAGGGGGCCGTGAGACCCAGTACTTC
TRBD2	TRBV7-6	TRBJ2-7	many	CASSSTSGPEQYF	TGTGCCAGCAGCTCTACTAGCGGTCCCGAGCAGTACTTC
-	TRBV7-9	TRBJ1-4	many	CASSPQRATNEKLFF	TGTGCCAGCAGCCCCCAGAGGGCAACTAATGAAAAACTGTTTTTT
-	TRBV6-4	TRBJ2-3	many	CATQRTTTDTQYF	TGTGCCACCCAGAGGACAACTACAGATACGCAGTATTTT